This T cell receptor (beta chain) derives from a study of blood T cell repertoires in COVID-19. On the study more broadly: Samples of COVID-19 (acute and convalescent) were obtained from the United States, Italy and Spain. PBMCs, B-cell-depleted T cells, or T cells provided the cDNA or gDNA that made up the material.

In the original workflow: Quantification of nucleated cells was approximated via reference gene primer amplification. The table came from immunoSEQ multiplex PCR; TCRdb's copy has only in-frame clones and leaves some out. The V and J calls and clone size come from that table; D and trimming were worked out from the DNA. The sample carries a few hundred thousand clones, around 84% recorded once. Seattle patient enrollment occurred during active infection, with longitudinal follow-up thereafter. V lost 0 bases and J lost 9; bases outside the gene matches: 6. This CDR3 is 16 amino acids long. Germline-derived CDR1 and CDR2 are SGDLS and YYNGEE.

Sequencing used peripheral blood. The chain couples TRBV9 to TRBJ1-6, with 10 bases lining up with TRBD1. The TCR originated in a woman older than 75 with COVID-19, enrolled during active disease. In DNA, the CDR3 is TGTGCCAGCAGCGTAGGGTGGGACAGGGGTGGTTCACCCCTCCACTTT. Protein sequence: CASSVGWDRGGSPLHF.